One sample yielded the 8 T cell receptor beta chains listed below, sequenced in a study of shared clonotypes between healthy human individuals. Method: immunoSEQ multiplex PCR; TCRdb's copy keeps in-frame clones and lacks some. Of some 1 million clones in the sample, 65% to 80% were seen once. The source material was memory CD4+ T cells sorted from blood. Subset specified: CD45RA-negative fraction. The receptors were sampled from a man between 18 and 35 years old in good health.

V gene TRBV30 combines with J gene TRBJ2-7; no definite D call. The V end lost 0 bases, the J end lost 3 bases, and 6 bases lay between the germline ends. This CDR3 has 12 amino acids. Germline V lookup: CDR1 GTSNPN, CDR2 SVGIG (reference sequence). The DNA of the CDR3 is TGTGCCTGGAGTGTAGGGATCTACGAGCAGTACTTC. The encoded protein is CAWSVGIYEQYF.

The rearrangement joins TRBV18 to TRBJ1-1; the D gene is possibly TRBD1 (6 bases). CDR3 length equals 13 residues. Germline lookup yields CDR1 KGHSH and CDR2 LQKENI. The V gene lost 1 base and the J gene lost 8 bases, with 11 bases spanning the gap. The CDR3: CASSPRQGPEAFF. CDR3 in DNA: TGTGCCAGCTCACCACGTCAGGGGCCCGAAGCTTTCTTT.

The CDR3 DNA reads as TGTGCCAGCAGCCTTTCCTTATTAGCGGGGGGTACGCAGTATTTT. Protein product: CASSLSLLAGGTQYF. The chain uses TRBV7-2 and TRBJ2-3; 10 nucleotides agree with TRBD2. V shed 5 bases and J 8 bases; nucleotides not matched to a gene: 10. The CDR3 is 15 amino acids. Germline values: CDR1 SGHTA, CDR2 FQGNSA.

The chain joins TRBV9 to TRBJ2-3, with D perhaps TRBD2 (7 bases). V lost 0 bases to trimming and J lost 2 bases, with 13 bases between them. The CDR3 spans 16 residues. Germline V CDR1 and CDR2: SGDLS, YYNGEE. CDR3 sequence (DNA): TGTGCCAGCAGCGTAGGAGGTCGGGGGGCCACAGATACGCAGTATTTT. Amino acid sequence: CASSVGGRGATDTQYF.

CDR3 residues: CASSFKETQYF. For the CDR3, the DNA is TGTGCCAGTAGCTTTAAAGAGACCCAGTACTTC. The genes are TRBV19 and TRBJ2-5; D ambiguous. In germline, CDR1 is LNHDA, CDR2 SQIVND (reference sequence). The CDR3 contains 11 residues. V lost 6 bases and J lost 3, with 5 bases in between.

The chain combines TRBV4-3 with TRBJ1-2, with TRBD1 as a possible D gene (6 bases). The CDR3 consists of 17 residues. Germline V gene lookup returns CDR1 LGHNA and CDR2 YSLEER. Between the trimmed V and J ends, which lost 0 bases and 3 bases, there was a span of 17 bases. For the CDR3, the DNA is TGCGCCAGCAGCCAAGACCCTGGAGGGGGGGCGGACTATGGCTACACCTTC. Its protein product is CASSQDPGGGADYGYTF.

The rearrangement links TRBV7-9 to TRBJ1-4; D is unresolved. In germline, CDR1 is SEHNR, CDR2 FQNEAQ (reference sequence). The CDR3 is 16 residues long. V was trimmed by 5 bases and J by 0 bases, leaving 13 bases between them. The chain's CDR3 is CASSPGLVATNEKLFF. The CDR3 DNA is TGTGCCAGCAGCCCCGGACTCGTGGCAACTAATGAAAAACTGTTTTTT.

This clone was seen a handful of times. CDR3 in DNA: TGTGCCAGCAGCGTCCGGACAGGGGTGACTGAAGCTTTCTTT. Residues: CASSVRTGVTEAFF. This rearrangement joins TRBV2 to TRBJ1-1; 9 bases line up with TRBD1. V shed 6 bases and J 5 bases; nucleotides not matched to a gene: 7. In germline, CDR1 is SNHLY, CDR2 FYNNEI. The CDR3 covers 14 residues.